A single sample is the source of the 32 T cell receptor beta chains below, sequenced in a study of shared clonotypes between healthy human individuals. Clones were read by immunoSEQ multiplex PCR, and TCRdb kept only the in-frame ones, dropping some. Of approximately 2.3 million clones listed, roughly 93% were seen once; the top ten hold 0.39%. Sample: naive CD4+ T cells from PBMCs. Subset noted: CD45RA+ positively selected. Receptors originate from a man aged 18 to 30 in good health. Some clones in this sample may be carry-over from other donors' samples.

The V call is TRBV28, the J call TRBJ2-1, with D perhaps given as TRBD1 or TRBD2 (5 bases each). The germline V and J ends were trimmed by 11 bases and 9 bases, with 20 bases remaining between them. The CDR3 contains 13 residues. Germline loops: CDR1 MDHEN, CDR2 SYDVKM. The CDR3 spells CAGSRDLLGEQFF. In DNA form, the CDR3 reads TGTGCCGGAAGTCGGGACCTCCTGGGTGAGCAGTTCTTC.

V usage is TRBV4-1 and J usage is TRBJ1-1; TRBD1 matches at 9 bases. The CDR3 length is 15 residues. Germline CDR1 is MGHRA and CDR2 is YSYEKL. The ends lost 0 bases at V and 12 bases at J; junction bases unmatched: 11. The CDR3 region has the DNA TGCGCCAGCAGCCAAGATCCGATTAGGGACAGGGATTCTTTCTTT. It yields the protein CASSQDPIRDRDSFF.

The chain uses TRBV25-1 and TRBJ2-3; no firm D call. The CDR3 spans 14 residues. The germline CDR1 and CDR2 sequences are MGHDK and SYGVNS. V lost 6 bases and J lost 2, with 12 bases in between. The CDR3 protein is CASRSDRFTDTQYF. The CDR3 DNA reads TGTGCCAGCAGGTCGGACCGATTCACAGATACGCAGTATTTT.

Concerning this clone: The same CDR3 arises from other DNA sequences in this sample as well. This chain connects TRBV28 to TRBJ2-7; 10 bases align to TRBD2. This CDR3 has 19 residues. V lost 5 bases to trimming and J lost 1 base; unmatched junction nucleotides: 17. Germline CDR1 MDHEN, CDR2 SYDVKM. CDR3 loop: CASSLKLGLAGDPSYEQYF. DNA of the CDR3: TGTGCCAGCAGTCTAAAACTGGGGCTAGCGGGAGATCCATCCTACGAGCAGTACTTC.

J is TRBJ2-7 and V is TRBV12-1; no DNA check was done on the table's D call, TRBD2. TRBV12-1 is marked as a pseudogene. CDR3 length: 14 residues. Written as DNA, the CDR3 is TGTGCCAGCAGCTCCTCAGCGATTTCCTACGAGCAGTACTTC. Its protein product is CASSSSAISYEQYF.

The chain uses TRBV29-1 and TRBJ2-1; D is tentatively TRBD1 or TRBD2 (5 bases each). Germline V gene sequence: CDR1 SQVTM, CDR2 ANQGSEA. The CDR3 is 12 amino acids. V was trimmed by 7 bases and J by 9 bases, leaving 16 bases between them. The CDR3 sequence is CSAKVGAPEQFF. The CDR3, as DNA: TGCAGCGCAAAAGTCGGGGCTCCTGAGCAGTTCTTC.

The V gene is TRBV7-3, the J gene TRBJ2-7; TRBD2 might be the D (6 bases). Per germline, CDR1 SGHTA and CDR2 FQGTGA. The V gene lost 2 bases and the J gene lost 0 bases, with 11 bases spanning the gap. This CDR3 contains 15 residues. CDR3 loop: CASSLLGLSSYEQYF. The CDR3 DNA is TGTGCCAGCAGCTTATTGGGACTTAGCTCCTACGAGCAGTACTTC.

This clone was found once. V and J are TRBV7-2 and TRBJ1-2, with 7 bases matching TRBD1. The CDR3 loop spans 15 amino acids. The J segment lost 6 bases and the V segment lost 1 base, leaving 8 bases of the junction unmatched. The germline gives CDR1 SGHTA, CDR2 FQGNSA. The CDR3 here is CASSLVGDRVNGYTF. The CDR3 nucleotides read TGTGCCAGCAGCTTAGTGGGTGACAGGGTAAATGGCTACACCTTC.

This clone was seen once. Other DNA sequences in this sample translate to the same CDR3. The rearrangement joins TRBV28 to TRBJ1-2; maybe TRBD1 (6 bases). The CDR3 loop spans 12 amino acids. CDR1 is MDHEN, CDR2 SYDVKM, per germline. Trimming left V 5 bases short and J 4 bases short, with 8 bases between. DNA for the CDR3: TGTGCCAGCAGTCCAGGGGTCTATGGCTACACCTTC. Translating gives CASSPGVYGYTF.

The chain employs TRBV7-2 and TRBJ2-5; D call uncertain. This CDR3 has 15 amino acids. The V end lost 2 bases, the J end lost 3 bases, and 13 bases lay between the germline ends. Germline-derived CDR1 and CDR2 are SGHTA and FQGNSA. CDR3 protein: CASSLPFNREETQYF. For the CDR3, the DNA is TGTGCCAGCAGCTTACCCTTTAACAGAGAAGAGACCCAGTACTTC.

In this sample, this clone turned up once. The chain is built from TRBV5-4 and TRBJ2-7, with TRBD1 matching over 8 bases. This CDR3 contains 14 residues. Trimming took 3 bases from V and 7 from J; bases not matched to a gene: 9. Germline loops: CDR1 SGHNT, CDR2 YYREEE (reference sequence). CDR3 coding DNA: TGTGCCAGCAGCTCCGGGACAGGCCCGTGGGAGCAGTACTTC. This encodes CASSSGTGPWEQYF.

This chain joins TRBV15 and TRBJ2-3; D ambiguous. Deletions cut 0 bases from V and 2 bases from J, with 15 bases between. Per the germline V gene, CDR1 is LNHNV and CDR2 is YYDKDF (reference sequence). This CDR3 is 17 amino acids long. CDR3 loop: CATSRDQARVFTDTQYF. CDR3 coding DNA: TGTGCCACCAGCAGAGATCAAGCTAGAGTCTTCACAGATACGCAGTATTTT.

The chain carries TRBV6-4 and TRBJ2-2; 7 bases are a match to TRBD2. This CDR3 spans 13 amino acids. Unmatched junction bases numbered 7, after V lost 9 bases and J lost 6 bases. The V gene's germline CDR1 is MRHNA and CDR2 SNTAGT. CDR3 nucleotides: TGTGCCAGATATCAGCGGGACCCCGGGGAGCTGTTTTTT. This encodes CARYQRDPGELFF.

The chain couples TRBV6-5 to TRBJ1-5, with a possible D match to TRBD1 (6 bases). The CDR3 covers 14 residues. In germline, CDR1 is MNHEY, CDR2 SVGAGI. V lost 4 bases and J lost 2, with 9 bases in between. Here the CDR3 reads CASSSSGGNQPQHF. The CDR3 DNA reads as TGTGCCAGCAGTTCATCAGGGGGCAATCAGCCCCAGCATTTT.

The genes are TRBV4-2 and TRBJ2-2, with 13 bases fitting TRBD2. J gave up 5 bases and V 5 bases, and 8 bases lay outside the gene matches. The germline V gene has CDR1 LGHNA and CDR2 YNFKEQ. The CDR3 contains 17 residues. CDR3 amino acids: CASSIGLAGVATGELFF. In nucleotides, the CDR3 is TGTGCCAGCAGCATCGGACTAGCGGGAGTGGCGACCGGGGAGCTGTTTTTT.

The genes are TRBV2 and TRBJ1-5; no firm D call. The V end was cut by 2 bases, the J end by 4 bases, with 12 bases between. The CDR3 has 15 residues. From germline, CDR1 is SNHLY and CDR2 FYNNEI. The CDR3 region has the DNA TGTGCCAGCAGTGAAACTGAACCAGGTAATCAGCCCCAGCATTTT. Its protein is CASSETEPGNQPQHF.

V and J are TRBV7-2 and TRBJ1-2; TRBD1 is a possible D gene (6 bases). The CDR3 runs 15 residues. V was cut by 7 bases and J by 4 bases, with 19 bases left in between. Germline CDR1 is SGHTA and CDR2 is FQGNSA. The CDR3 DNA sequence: TGTGCCAGCAACGTTCCGGGACAAGGACTCTATGGCTACACCTTC. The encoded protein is CASNVPGQGLYGYTF.

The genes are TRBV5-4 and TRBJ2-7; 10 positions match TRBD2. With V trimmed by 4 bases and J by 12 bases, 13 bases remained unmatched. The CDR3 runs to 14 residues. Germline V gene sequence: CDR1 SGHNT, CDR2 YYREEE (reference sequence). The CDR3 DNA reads TGTGCCAGCAGCCCGCCCGGGACTAGCGATTCTCCGTACTTC. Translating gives CASSPPGTSDSPYF.

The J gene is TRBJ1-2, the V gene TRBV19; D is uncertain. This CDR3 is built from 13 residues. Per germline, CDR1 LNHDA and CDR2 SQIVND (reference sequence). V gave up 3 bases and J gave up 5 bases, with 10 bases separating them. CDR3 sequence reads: CASSIPEGYGYTF. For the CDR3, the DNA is TGTGCCAGTAGTATCCCAGAGGGATATGGCTACACCTTC.

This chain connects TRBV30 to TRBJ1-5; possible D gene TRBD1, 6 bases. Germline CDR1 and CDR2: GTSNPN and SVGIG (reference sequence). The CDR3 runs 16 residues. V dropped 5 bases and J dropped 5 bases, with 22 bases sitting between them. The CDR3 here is CAWSLGGAGNDQPQHF. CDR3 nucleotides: TGTGCCTGGTCACTCGGGGGGGCGGGGAATGATCAGCCCCAGCATTTT.

This CDR3 reads CASTYGGAMNTGELFF. In DNA, the CDR3 is TGTGCCAGCACCTACGGAGGGGCTATGAACACCGGGGAGCTGTTTTTT. The V and J genes are TRBV2 and TRBJ2-2; tentatively, D is TRBD2 (6 bases). Germline V gives CDR1 SNHLY, CDR2 FYNNEI. The ends were cut back, 7 bases at V and 1 base at J, with 16 bases in the middle. The length of the CDR3 is 16 residues.

CDR3 DNA sequence: TGTGCCAGCAGCCGGGACGGCTTTGGCTACACCTTC. Translated, it gives CASSRDGFGYTF. The rearrangement links TRBV5-4 to TRBJ1-2; possible D gene TRBD1, 5 bases. The CDR3 covers 12 residues. CDR1 is SGHNT and CDR2 is YYREEE in the germline V gene (reference sequence). Trimming took off 4 bases at V and 7 bases at J, with 11 bases between the two ends.

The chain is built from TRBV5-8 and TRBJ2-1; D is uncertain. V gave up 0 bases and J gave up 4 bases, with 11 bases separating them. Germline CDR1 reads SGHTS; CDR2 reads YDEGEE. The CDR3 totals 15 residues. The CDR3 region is CASSLGQAGYNEQFF. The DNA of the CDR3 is TGTGCCAGCAGCTTGGGTCAGGCCGGGTACAATGAGCAGTTCTTC.

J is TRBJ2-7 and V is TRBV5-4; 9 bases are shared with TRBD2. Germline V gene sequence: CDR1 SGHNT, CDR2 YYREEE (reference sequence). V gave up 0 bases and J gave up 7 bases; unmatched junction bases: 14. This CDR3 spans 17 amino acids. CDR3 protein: CASSLEASGTLSWEQYF. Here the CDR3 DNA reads TGTGCCAGCAGCTTGGAGGCTAGCGGGACCCTAAGTTGGGAGCAGTACTTC.

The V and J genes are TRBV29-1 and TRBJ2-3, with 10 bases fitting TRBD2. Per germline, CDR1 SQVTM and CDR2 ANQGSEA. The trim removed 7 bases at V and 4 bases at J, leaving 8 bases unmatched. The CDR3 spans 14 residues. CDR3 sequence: CSAAGTSESDTQYF. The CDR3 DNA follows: TGCAGCGCCGCCGGGACTAGCGAATCAGATACGCAGTATTTT.

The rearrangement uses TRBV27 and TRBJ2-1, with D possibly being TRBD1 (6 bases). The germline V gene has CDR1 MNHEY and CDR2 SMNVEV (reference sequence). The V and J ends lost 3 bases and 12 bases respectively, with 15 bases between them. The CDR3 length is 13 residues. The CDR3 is CASSFLTGDSQFF. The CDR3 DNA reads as TGTGCCAGCAGTTTCCTGACAGGCGATTCGCAGTTCTTC.

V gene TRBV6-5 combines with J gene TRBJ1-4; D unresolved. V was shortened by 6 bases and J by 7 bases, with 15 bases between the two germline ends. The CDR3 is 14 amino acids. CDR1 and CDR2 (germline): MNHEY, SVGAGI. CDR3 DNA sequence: TGTGCCAGCAGGTCATGGTCCAGCCCTGAAAAACTGTTTTTT. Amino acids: CASRSWSSPEKLFF.

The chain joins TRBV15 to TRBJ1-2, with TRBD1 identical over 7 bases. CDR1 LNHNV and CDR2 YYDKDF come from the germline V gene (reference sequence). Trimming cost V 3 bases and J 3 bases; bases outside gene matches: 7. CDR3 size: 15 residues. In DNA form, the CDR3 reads TGTGCCACCAGCAGTCTGGAGGGGGCGGACTATGGCTACACCTTC. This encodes CATSSLEGADYGYTF. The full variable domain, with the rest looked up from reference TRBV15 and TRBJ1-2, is DAMVIQNPRYQVTQFGKPVTLSCSQTLNHNVMYWYQQKSSQAPKLLFHYYDKDFNNEADTPDNFQSRRPNTSFCFLDIRSPGLGDTAMYLCATSSLEGADYGYTFGSGTRLTVV.

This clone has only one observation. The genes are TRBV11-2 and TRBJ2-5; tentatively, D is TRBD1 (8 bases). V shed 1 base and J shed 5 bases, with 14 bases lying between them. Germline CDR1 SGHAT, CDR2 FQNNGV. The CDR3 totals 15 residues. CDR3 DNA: TGTGCCAGCAGCTTAGGACAGGGGCGGGGGGAGACCCAGTACTTC. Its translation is CASSLGQGRGETQYF. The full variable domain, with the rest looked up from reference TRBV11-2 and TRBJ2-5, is EAGVAQSPRYKIIEKRQSVAFWCNPISGHATLYWYQQILGQGPKLLIQFQNNGVVDDSQLPKDRFSAERLKGVDSTLKIQPAKLEDSAVYLCASSLGQGRGETQYFGPGTRLLVL.

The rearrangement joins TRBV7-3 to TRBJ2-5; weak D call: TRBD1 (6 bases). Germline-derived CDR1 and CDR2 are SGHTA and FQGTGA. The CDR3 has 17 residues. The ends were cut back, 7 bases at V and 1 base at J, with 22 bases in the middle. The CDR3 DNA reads TGTGCCAGCACCAAAGCTCAGTCCAGGGGCCCCCAAGAGACCCAGTACTTC. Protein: CASTKAQSRGPQETQYF.

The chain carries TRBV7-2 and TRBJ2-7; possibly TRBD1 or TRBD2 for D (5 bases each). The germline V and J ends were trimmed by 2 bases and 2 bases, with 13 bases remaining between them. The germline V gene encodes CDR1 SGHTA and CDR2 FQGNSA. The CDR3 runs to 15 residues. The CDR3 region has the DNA TGTGCCAGCAGCTTAATGGGGACCGAGACCTACGAGCAGTACTTC. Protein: CASSLMGTETYEQYF.

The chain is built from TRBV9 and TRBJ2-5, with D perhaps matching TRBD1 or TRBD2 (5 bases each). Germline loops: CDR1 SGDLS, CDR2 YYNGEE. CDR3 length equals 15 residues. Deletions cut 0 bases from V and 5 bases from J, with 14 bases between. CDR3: CASSVGFGAGETQYF. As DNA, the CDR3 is TGTGCCAGCAGCGTAGGTTTCGGGGCAGGGGAGACCCAGTACTTC.